The T cell receptor beta chain under discussion was sequenced for a study of T-cell reconstitution after alpha-beta-depleted transplantation in children. Findings of the study overall: For some patients, TCRbeta diversity was high at day 60 because of recipient T cells and thymic progenitors that survived. At the one-year point after transplant, T-cell counts and TCRbeta diversity were found to come mostly from T cells that had been newly produced. Several hundred expanded graft clones reportedly gave rise to the alpha-beta T cells present about two months after transplant.

Trimming took 6 bases from V and 1 from J, leaving 15 bases between them. The CDR3 has 15 residues. Germline lookup yields CDR1 MNHEY and CDR2 SVGAGI. This clonotype was picked up many times. Its target is not known. Library preparation (for TCRbeta) was performed with unique molecular identifiers. TCRdb fed the PCR reads into MiXCR, producing one record per CDR3 protein. The sample includes roughly 100,000 distinct CDR3 sequences, 5% to 6% of them seen just once. The sequencing used PBMCs, mostly from graft donor cells, collected 60 days after TCRalphabeta/CD19-depleted stem cell transplant. The chain links TRBV6-5 to TRBJ2-5; D possibly corresponds to TRBD1 (6 bases). This TCR was recovered from a female patient under 10 years old who had a stem cell transplant for Fanconi anemia, so the T cells may come from the graft donor. CDR3: CASRAYQGIQETQYF. For the CDR3, the DNA is TGTGCCAGCAGAGCATATCAGGGGATCCAAGAGACCCAGTACTTC.